This T cell receptor (beta chain) comes out of a study of shared clonotypes between healthy human individuals. Study-wide context: CD8 memory received one plate per donor, CD8 naive two, CD4 memory three and CD4 naive three.

Profiling relied on immunoSEQ multiplex PCR, and the TCRdb table lists in-frame clones only, not all of them. The sample has 2.5 million or so clones; approximately 94% are singletons. This CDR3 comprises 13 residues. Germline lookup yields CDR1 LGHNA and CDR2 YNFKEQ. Trimming cost V 3 bases and J 10 bases, with 13 bases left between them. This TCR came from a man younger than 35 in good health. The rearrangement joins TRBV4-2 to TRBJ2-1, with a weak D call TRBD2 (6 bases). The material sequenced was naive CD4+ T cells sorted from blood. Subset denoted: CD45RA+ positively selected. CDR3 in amino acids: CASSQERDSEQFF. The CDR3 nucleotides are TGTGCCAGCAGCCAGGAACGGGACTCAGAGCAGTTCTTC.